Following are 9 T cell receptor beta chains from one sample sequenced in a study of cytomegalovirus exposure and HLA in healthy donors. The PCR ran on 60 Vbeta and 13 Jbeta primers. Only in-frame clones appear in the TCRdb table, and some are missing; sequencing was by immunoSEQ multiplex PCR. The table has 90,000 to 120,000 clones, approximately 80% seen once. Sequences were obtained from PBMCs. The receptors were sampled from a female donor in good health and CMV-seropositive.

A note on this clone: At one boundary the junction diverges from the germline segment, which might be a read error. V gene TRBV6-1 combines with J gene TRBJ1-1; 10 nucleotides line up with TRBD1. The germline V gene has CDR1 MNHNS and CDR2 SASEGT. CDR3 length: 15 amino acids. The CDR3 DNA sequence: TGTGCCAGCAGTGATTGGACAGGGGGGAACACTAAAGCTTTCTTT. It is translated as CASSDWTGGNTKAFF.

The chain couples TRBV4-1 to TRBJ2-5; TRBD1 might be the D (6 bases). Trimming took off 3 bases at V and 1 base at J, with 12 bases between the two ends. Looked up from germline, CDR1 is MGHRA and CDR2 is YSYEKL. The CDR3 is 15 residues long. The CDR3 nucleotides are TGCGCCAGCAGCCATGGGGGCGGGTCCCAAGAGACCCAGTACTTC. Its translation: CASSHGGGSQETQYF.

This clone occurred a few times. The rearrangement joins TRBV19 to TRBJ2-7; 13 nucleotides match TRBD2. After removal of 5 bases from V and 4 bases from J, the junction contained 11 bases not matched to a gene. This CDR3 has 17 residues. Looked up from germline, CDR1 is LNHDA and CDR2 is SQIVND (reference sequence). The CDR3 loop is CASSSTTSGGNPYEQYF. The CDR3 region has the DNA TGTGCCAGTAGTTCCACGACTAGCGGGGGGAATCCATACGAGCAGTACTTC.

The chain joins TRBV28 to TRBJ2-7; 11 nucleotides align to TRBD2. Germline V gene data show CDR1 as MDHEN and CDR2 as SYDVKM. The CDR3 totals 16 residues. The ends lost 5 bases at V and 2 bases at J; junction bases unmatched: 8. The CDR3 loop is CASSGRGLAVPYEQYF. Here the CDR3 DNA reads TGTGCCAGCAGTGGGAGGGGACTAGCGGTACCCTACGAGCAGTACTTC.

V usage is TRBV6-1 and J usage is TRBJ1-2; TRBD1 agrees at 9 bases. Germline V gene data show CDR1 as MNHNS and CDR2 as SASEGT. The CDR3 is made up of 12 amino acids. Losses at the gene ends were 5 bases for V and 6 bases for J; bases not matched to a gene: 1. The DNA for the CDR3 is TGTGCCAGCAGTCGACAGGGGGATGGCTACACCTTC. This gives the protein CASSRQGDGYTF.

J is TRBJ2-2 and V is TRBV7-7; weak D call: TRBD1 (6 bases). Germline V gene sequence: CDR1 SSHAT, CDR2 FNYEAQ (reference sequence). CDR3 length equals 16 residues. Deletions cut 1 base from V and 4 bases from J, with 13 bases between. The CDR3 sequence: CASSLGPRGGTGELFF. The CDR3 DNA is TGTGCCAGCAGCTTAGGGCCCAGGGGTGGCACCGGGGAGCTGTTTTTT.

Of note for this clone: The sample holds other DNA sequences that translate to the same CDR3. CDR3 amino acids: CASSLVRTGGSNSPLHF. The CDR3 DNA sequence: TGTGCCAGCAGCTTAGTTCGTACAGGGGGAAGTAATTCACCCCTCCACTTT. This chain joins TRBV7-2 and TRBJ1-6; TRBD1 matches at 8 bases. The V gene end was trimmed by 1 base and the J gene end by 6 bases; junction bases not matched to a gene: 8. Germline-derived CDR1 and CDR2 are SGHTA and FQGNSA. This CDR3 spans 17 amino acids.

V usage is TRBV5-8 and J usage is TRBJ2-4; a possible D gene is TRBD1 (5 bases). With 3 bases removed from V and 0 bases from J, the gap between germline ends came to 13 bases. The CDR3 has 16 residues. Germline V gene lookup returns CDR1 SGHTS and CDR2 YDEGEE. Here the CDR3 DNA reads TGTGCCAGCAGCTGGGGCGGTAAACTAGCCAAAAACATTCAGTACTTC. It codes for CASSWGGKLAKNIQYF.

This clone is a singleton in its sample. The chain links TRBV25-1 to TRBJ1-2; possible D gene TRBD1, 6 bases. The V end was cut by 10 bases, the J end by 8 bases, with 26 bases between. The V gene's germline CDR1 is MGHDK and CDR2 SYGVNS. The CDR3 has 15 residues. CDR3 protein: CATRGGQGVLGGYTF. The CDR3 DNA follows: TGTGCCACCCGGGGGGGACAAGGGGTCCTCGGGGGCTACACCTTC.